This TCR beta chain is from a study of identical twins. This clonotype was counted between two and nine times. TCRdb passed the 5' RACE reads through MiXCR, listing each CDR3 protein once. The table lists under 300,000 distinct CDR3 sequences, about 14% of them singletons. The sequenced sample consisted of memory (CD45RO+) T cells sorted from blood. This TCR derives from a woman aged 18-29 years in good health.

CDR3 sequence reads: CASSRDHEQFF. In nucleotides, the CDR3 is TGCGCCAGCAGCAGGGACCATGAGCAGTTCTTC. V usage is TRBV5-1 and J usage is TRBJ2-1, with D perhaps being TRBD1 or TRBD2 (5 bases each). The CDR3 length is 11 residues. Germline V gene lookup returns CDR1 SGHRS and CDR2 YFSETQ. The V end lost 4 bases, the J end lost 8 bases, and 7 bases lay between the germline ends.